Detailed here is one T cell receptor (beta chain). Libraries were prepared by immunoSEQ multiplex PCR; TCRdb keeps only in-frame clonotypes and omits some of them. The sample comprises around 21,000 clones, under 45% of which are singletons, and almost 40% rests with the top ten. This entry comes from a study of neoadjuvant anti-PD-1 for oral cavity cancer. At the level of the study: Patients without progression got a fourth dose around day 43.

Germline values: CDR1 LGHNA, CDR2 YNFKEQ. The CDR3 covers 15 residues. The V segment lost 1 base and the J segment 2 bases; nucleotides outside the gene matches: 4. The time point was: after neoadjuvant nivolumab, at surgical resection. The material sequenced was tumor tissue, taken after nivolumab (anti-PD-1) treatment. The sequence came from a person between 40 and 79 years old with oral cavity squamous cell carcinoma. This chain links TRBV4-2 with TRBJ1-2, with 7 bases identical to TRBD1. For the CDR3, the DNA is TGTGCCAGCAGCCAAGCTGGACAGGTAAACTATGGCTACACCTTC. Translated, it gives CASSQAGQVNYGYTF.